These T cell receptor beta chains were read from a single sample in a study of post-analysis software for immune sequencing data. TCRdb used MiXCR to reprocess the PCR reads, holding one entry per CDR3 protein. The sample carries 750,000 to 950,000 distinct CDR3 sequences, about 50% recorded once. The sample was blood. These receptors all stem from a girl aged 10 to 17 with multiple sclerosis. The CDR3 runs from the conserved cysteine through the conserved F or W. The order of the fields is J gene, D gene, clone size, V gene, CDR3 protein, CDR3 DNA. A D gene is named only where the DNA matches it firmly. Clone size is stated in some rows and not others, as once, few, many or a class when expanded.

>TRBJ2-3|TRBD2|-|TRBV7-9
CASSQTSDTDTQYF
TGTGCCAGCAGCCAGACTAGCGACACAGATACGCAGTATTTT
>TRBJ2-1|-|once|TRBV5-1
CASSIDLQGGNEQFF
TGCGCCAGCAGCATTGACCTACAGGGTGGGAATGAGCAGTTCTTC
>TRBJ1-1|-|once|TRBV10-3
CAISESGLNTEAFF
TGTGCCATCAGTGAGTCGGGGTTGAACACTGAAGCTTTCTTT
>TRBJ2-1|TRBD2|few|TRBV29-1
CSVMSGRSYNEQFF
TGCAGTGTCATGAGCGGGAGGTCGTACAATGAGCAGTTCTTC
>TRBJ2-7|-|-|TRBV7-2
CASSLMSGVDYEQYF
TGTGCCAGCAGCTTAATGTCCGGGGTCGACTACGAGCAGTACTTC
>TRBJ1-2|TRBD1|-|TRBV29-1
CSVTQGANGYTF
TGCAGCGTGACACAGGGGGCAAATGGCTACACCTTC
>TRBJ2-7|TRBD1|few|TRBV29-1
CSVSTGTGERQYF
TGCAGCGTTTCTACCGGGACAGGGGAGAGGCAGTACTTC
>TRBJ2-4|-|few|TRBV12-5
CASGLSTGATYERYF
TGTGCTAGTGGTTTGTCGACCGGGGCCACCTACGAGCGGTACTTC
>TRBJ2-7|-|-|TRBV7-6
CASSPTRKGPYEQYF
TGTGCCAGCAGCCCAACCCGGAAAGGCCCCTACGAGCAGTACTTC
>TRBJ2-7|TRBD1|few|TRBV14
CASSQTGGQRYEQYF
TGTGCCAGCAGCCAGACAGGGGGACAGAGGTACGAGCAGTACTTC
>TRBJ1-2|-|many|TRBV12-3/TRBV12-4
CASSLGRGYGYTF
TGTGCCAGCAGCTTAGGGCGGGGCTATGGCTACACCTTC
>TRBJ2-7|TRBD2|-|TRBV5-1
CASTSGTSVFYEQYF
TGCGCCAGCACCTCCGGGACTAGCGTCTTCTACGAGCAGTACTTC
>TRBJ2-1|TRBD2|few|TRBV6-5
CASRRVAGAGNEQFF
TGTGCCAGCAGGAGAGTAGCGGGGGCGGGCAATGAGCAGTTCTTC
>TRBJ2-1|-|once|TRBV29-1
CSVAPLLDEQFF
TGCAGCGTTGCCCCTTTATTGGATGAGCAGTTCTTC
>TRBJ2-4|TRBD2|-|TRBV7-9
CASSRGGGGGQNIQYF
TGTGCCAGCAGCCGGGGAGGCGGCGGGGGGCAAAACATTCAGTACTTC
>TRBJ1-2|-|few|TRBV29-1
CSVERYDSRRYGYTF
TGCAGCGTTGAAAGGTATGACAGTCGACGCTATGGTTACACCTTC
>TRBJ2-6|-|-|TRBV15
CATSRDHLVGANVLTF
TGTGCCACCAGCAGAGATCACCTCGTAGGGGCCAACGTCCTGACTTTC
>TRBJ2-3|TRBD2|-|TRBV27
CASFSGNTQYF
TGTGCCAGCTTTAGCGGGAATACGCAGTATTTT
>TRBJ2-7|-|-|TRBV5-6
CASSLGMEAGGPYEQYF
TGTGCCAGCAGCTTGGGGATGGAGGCCGGGGGTCCCTACGAGCAGTACTTC
>TRBJ2-5|-|-|TRBV20-1
CSAPLPGQETQYF
TGCAGTGCCCCGTTGCCAGGTCAAGAGACCCAGTACTTC
>TRBJ2-1|-|few|TRBV2
CASRPGSYEQFF
TGTGCCAGCAGGCCCGGCTCCTACGAGCAGTTCTTC
>TRBJ1-5|TRBD1|-|TRBV2
CASSQGQYGNQPQHF
TGTGCCAGCAGTCAGGGACAGTATGGCAATCAGCCCCAGCATTTT
>TRBJ2-7|-|few|TRBV7-9
CASSSYRAPYEQYF
TGTGCCAGCAGCTCGTACAGGGCACCCTACGAGCAGTACTTC
>TRBJ1-2|-|-|TRBV7-3
CASSFQGGDYGYTF
TGTGCCAGCAGCTTCCAGGGTGGCGACTATGGCTACACCTTC
>TRBJ2-7|TRBD2|few|TRBV5-4
CASSLASGSLYEQYF
TGTGCCAGCAGCTTGGCTAGCGGGAGTCTCTACGAGCAGTACTTC
>TRBJ2-7|-|-|TRBV29-1
CSALGRSQTPYEQYF
TGCAGCGCCCTGGGTCGATCTCAAACCCCCTACGAGCAGTACTTC
>TRBJ1-2|TRBD1|few|TRBV5-6
CASSPDREGYTF
TGTGCCAGCAGCCCTGACAGGGAAGGCTACACCTTC
>TRBJ2-5|-|-|TRBV6-5
CASSYSNPETQYF
TGTGCCAGCAGTTACTCGAATCCAGAGACCCAGTACTTC
>TRBJ2-5|TRBD2|few|TRBV4-1
CASSQERASGRKGQETQYF
TGCGCCAGCAGCCAAGAGCGGGCTAGCGGGAGGAAGGGGCAAGAGACCCAGTACTTC
>TRBJ1-2|-|-|TRBV12-3/TRBV12-4
CASSLGAHGYTF
TGTGCCAGCAGTTTGGGGGCCCACGGCTACACCTTC
>TRBJ2-3|-|-|TRBV5-1
CASSSREPGRSDTQYF
TGCGCCAGCAGCTCCCGGGAGCCCGGTCGGTCAGATACGCAGTATTTT
>TRBJ1-2|-|-|TRBV29-1
CSVEKGVDYGYTF
TGCAGCGTTGAGAAGGGCGTCGACTATGGCTACACCTTC
>TRBJ2-1|-|-|TRBV27
CASSFSWGQEQFF
TGTGCCAGCAGTTTCTCCTGGGGGCAAGAGCAGTTCTTC
>TRBJ2-1|-|few|TRBV7-2
CASSRQSLYNEQFF
TGTGCCAGCAGCCGGCAGAGCCTATACAATGAGCAGTTCTTC
>TRBJ2-1|TRBD2|-|TRBV7-6
CASSLGLLAGVVDEQFF
TGTGCCAGCAGCTTAGGCTTATTAGCGGGAGTTGTTGATGAGCAGTTCTTC
>TRBJ1-4|TRBD1|-|TRBV12-3/TRBV12-4
CASTPWTGEKLFF
TGTGCCAGCACCCCCTGGACAGGGGAAAAACTGTTTTTT
>TRBJ1-2|-|few|TRBV29-1
CNVERDNGYGYTF
TGCAACGTTGAAAGGGACAATGGATATGGCTACACCTTC